This passage covers 16 T cell receptor beta chains from one sample sequenced in a study. TCRdb independently ran MiXCR on the 5' RACE reads; one entry per CDR3 protein. The sample records 35,000 to 45,000 distinct CDR3 sequences, around 23% being singletons. The sorted Tregs were CD4+CD25+CD127-/low cells. The sequenced sample consisted of Tregs sorted from a lymph node. The source of these receptors is a female donor with breast cancer.

This clonotype has ten or more counts. The J gene is TRBJ2-7, the V gene TRBV28, with a possible D match to TRBD2 (6 bases). V gave up 7 bases and J gave up 4 bases, with 14 bases separating them. CDR3 length: 13 amino acids. Per the germline V gene, CDR1 is MDHEN and CDR2 is SYDVKM. The chain's CDR3 is CASTGGTAYEQYF. As DNA, the CDR3 is TGTGCCAGCACGGGCGGGACCGCGTACGAGCAGTACTTC.

Only a few counts were recorded for this clonotype. The rearrangement joins TRBV6-5 to TRBJ1-1, with D unresolved. V shed 8 bases and J shed 1 base, with 8 bases lying between them. CDR1 MNHEY and CDR2 SVGAGI come from the germline V gene. This CDR3 is 12 amino acids long. The CDR3 bases are TGTGCCAGCCAAGTGGGGAACACTGAAGCTTTCTTT. Translated: CASQVGNTEAFF.

This clonotype has ten or more counts. The genes are TRBV29-1 and TRBJ2-5; no reliable D call. The CDR3 has 12 residues. V lost 0 bases and J 5 bases, leaving 7 bases between the germline ends. Germline V gene lookup returns CDR1 SQVTM and CDR2 ANQGSEA. CDR3 bases: TGCAGCGTTGAAGAAAATCGGGAGACCCAGTACTTC. Its translation is CSVEENRETQYF.

This clonotype appeared a few times. V is TRBV4-2 and J is TRBJ2-1, with TRBD2 matching over 8 bases. J lost 5 bases, V lost 5 bases, and 5 bases had no gene match. The CDR3 has 14 residues. Germline V gene sequence: CDR1 LGHNA, CDR2 YNFKEQ. The CDR3 sequence is CASSSTSVDNEQFF. DNA for the CDR3: TGTGCCAGCAGCTCGACTAGCGTGGACAATGAGCAGTTCTTC.

This clonotype was observed at least ten times. This rearrangement joins TRBV4-1 to TRBJ2-5; TRBD1 matches 7 bases. V trimming: 4 bases; J trimming: 2 bases; junction bases outside the gene matches: 4. Looked up from germline, CDR1 is MGHRA and CDR2 is YSYEKL. This CDR3 spans 14 amino acids. The DNA of the CDR3 is TGCGCCAGCAGCCCGTGGGACAGTCAAGAGACCCAGTACTTC. Translation: CASSPWDSQETQYF.

In this sample, this clonotype turned up a few times. V gene TRBV30 combines with J gene TRBJ2-1; TRBD1 aligns across 7 bases. This CDR3 is built from 13 residues. Germline V CDR1 and CDR2: GTSNPN, SVGIG (reference sequence). The trim removed 3 bases at V and 3 bases at J, leaving 2 bases unmatched. As DNA, the CDR3 is TGTGCCTGGAGCCAGGGGGACTACAATGAGCAGTTCTTC. As protein: CAWSQGDYNEQFF.

V usage is TRBV6-5 and J usage is TRBJ2-7, with 8 bases lining up with TRBD1. The CDR3 sequence is 14 residues long. J lost 4 bases, V lost 6 bases, and 8 bases had no gene match. Germline lookup yields CDR1 MNHEY and CDR2 SVGAGI. CDR3 nucleotide sequence: TGTGCCAGCAGGAGGACAGGGAGGAGTTACGAGCAGTACTTC. Amino acid sequence: CASRRTGRSYEQYF.

The rearrangement joins TRBV9 to TRBJ2-7; tentatively, D is TRBD2 (5 bases). This CDR3 contains 15 residues. Germline CDR1 and CDR2: SGDLS and YYNGEE. Trimming removed 0 bases at V and 4 bases at J, with 14 bases between. CDR3 loop: CASSVGTGLEYEQYF. The CDR3 nucleotides read TGTGCCAGCAGCGTAGGCACGGGGTTAGAATACGAGCAGTACTTC.

As to this clonotype: A read error may explain this, as a much larger clone is one base away. The chain couples TRBV6-5 to TRBJ1-1; D not resolved. This CDR3 is built from 11 residues. The germline V and J ends were trimmed by 6 bases and 6 bases, with 8 bases remaining between them. Germline V gives CDR1 MNHEY, CDR2 SVGAGI. In DNA form, the CDR3 reads TGTGCCAGCAGGTCCGGGGCTGAAGCTTTCTTT. This codes for CASRSGAEAFF.

Comment on this clonotype: This may be a read error, as it is one base from a much larger clone. V gene TRBV5-1 combines with J gene TRBJ2-7, with no clear D. Germline CDR1 reads SGHRS; CDR2 reads YFSETQ. The V gene lost 0 bases and the J gene lost 5 bases, with 12 bases spanning the gap. This CDR3 has 14 amino acids. CDR3: CASSLVGHSNEQYF. CDR3 bases: TGCGCCAGCAGCTTGGTCGGCCACTCGAACGAGCAGTACTTC. The full variable domain, in which reference TRBV5-1 and TRBJ2-7 provide the parts outside the CDR3, is KAGVTQTPRYLIKTRGQQVTLSCSPISGHRSVSWYQQTPGQGLQFLFEYFSETQRNKGNFPGRFSGRQFSNSRSEMNVSTLELGDSALYLCASSLVGHSNEQYFGPGTRLTVT.

The rearrangement joins TRBV3-1 to TRBJ2-7; no definite D call. Trimming left V 0 bases short and J 3 bases short, with 6 bases between. Germline V lookup: CDR1 LGHDT, CDR2 YNNKEL (reference sequence). This CDR3 has 13 residues. The CDR3 nucleotides are TGTGCCAGCAGCCAAGATCTAGACTACGAGCAGTACTTC. It encodes CASSQDLDYEQYF.

The chain carries TRBV4-3 and TRBJ2-7, with TRBD2 matching over 8 bases. This CDR3 spans 13 amino acids. Germline CDR1 reads LGHNA; CDR2 reads YSLEER. Losses at the gene ends were 3 bases for V and 4 bases for J; bases not matched to a gene: 2. The CDR3 reads CASSHTSGYEQYF. The CDR3 DNA reads TGCGCCAGCAGCCACACTAGCGGATACGAGCAGTACTTC.

This clonotype occurred many times. CDR3 in amino acids: CASSSPGGVNTEAFF. The CDR3 bases are TGTGCCAGCAGCTCCCCTGGGGGGGTGAACACTGAAGCTTTCTTT. The rearrangement links TRBV7-9 to TRBJ1-1; the D gene is possibly TRBD1 (5 bases). Germline assignment: CDR1 SEHNR and CDR2 FQNEAQ (reference sequence). CDR3 length: 15 amino acids. The V end was cut by 4 bases, the J end by 0 bases, with 12 bases between.

Concerning this clonotype itself: A much larger clone differs by one base, so this may be a read error. CDR3 coding DNA: TGCAGTGCATATAGGACAGATACGCAGTATTTT. Amino acids: CSAYRTDTQYF. This chain uses TRBV20-1 with TRBJ2-3; D remains ambiguous. The CDR3 sequence is 11 residues long. Germline CDR1 DFQATT, CDR2 SNEGSKA (reference sequence). Deletions cut 6 bases from V and 3 bases from J, with 7 bases between.

Comments on this clonotype: A much larger clonotype is one base distant, so this may be a read error. V is TRBV7-9 and J is TRBJ1-5; 8 bases match TRBD1. Germline CDR1 SEHNR, CDR2 FQNEAQ (reference sequence). The CDR3 contains 14 residues. The CDR3 DNA is TGTGACAGCAGTCCGGGACAGGGCAATCAGCCCCAGCATTTT. It encodes CDSSPGQGNQPQHF.

This clonotype was seen many times. The V and J genes are TRBV28 and TRBJ2-4; D is unresolved. Germline lookup yields CDR1 MDHEN and CDR2 SYDVKM. V was pared by 5 bases and J by 8 bases, with 19 bases between. The CDR3 runs to 15 residues. CDR3 in amino acids: CASSPRTFLKDIQYF. The CDR3 bases are TGTGCCAGCAGTCCCCGGACCTTTTTGAAGGACATTCAGTACTTC.